The entry below describes one TCR beta chain. This record comes from a study of blood T cell repertoires in COVID-19. Generated by immunoSEQ multiplex PCR, the TCRdb table keeps only in-frame clones and is missing some. Among about 120,000 clones listed, nearly 80% were seen once. The J segment lost 5 bases and the V segment lost 5 bases, leaving 9 bases of the junction unmatched. The CDR3 spans 15 residues. CDR1 SGHVS and CDR2 FNYEAQ come from the germline V gene. Material: peripheral blood. The origin of this receptor is a woman older than 75 with active or convalescent COVID-19. J is TRBJ2-1 and V is TRBV7-6; 7 bases align to TRBD1. The CDR3 nucleotides are TGTGCCAGCAGCCTTGGGGGACAGTTAAACAATGAGCAGTTCTTC. Translation gives CASSLGGQLNNEQFF. The whole variable domain, remainder taken from reference TRBV7-6 and TRBJ2-1, is GAGVSQSPRYKVTKRGQDVALRCDPISGHVSLYWYRQALGQGPEFLTYFNYEAQQDKSGLPNDRFSAERPEGSISTLTIQRTEQRDSAMYRCASSLGGQLNNEQFFGPGTRLTVL.